The entry below describes one T cell receptor (beta chain). This entry is derived from a study of T cell changes during pregnancy in multiple sclerosis. Generated by immunoSEQ multiplex PCR, the TCRdb table keeps only in-frame clones and is missing some. The repertoire has about 110,000 clones, 85% to 95% of them found once; the top ten carry less than 2%. This clonotype was obtained from a female donor with multiple sclerosis, enrolled in a pregnancy study. Sequenced here: peripheral blood, sampled after pregnancy.

DNA of the CDR3: TGTGCCAGCAGCCACGGGAGGGACAGGGGCAATGAGCAGTTCTTC. Residues: CASSHGRDRGNEQFF. The chain couples TRBV6-6 to TRBJ2-1, with 10 bases matching TRBD1. The CDR3 loop spans 15 amino acids. Germline CDR1 and CDR2: MNHNY and SVGAGI (reference sequence). V was clipped by 6 bases and J by 6 bases; unmatched bases: 8.